This T cell receptor (beta chain) stems from a study of OX40 agonist ivuxolimab in advanced cancers. About the study: In this trial design, patients received ivuxolimab intravenously at 0.01 to 10 mg/kg every 2 weeks.

Some clones are missing from TCRdb's copy, which holds only in-frame ones; the method was immunoSEQ multiplex PCR. The sample holds about 81,000 clones; roughly 80% are singletons and the top ten take 6.6%. V gave up 3 bases and J gave up 1 base; unmatched junction bases: 4. The germline CDR1 and CDR2 sequences are WNHNN and SYGVQD (reference sequence). The CDR3 sequence is 16 residues long. The sequences come from CD4+ or CD8+ T cells sorted from blood, collected in a trial of the OX40 agonist ivuxolimab. This sequence originates from an adult with an advanced solid tumor such as melanoma, head and neck, liver or kidney cancer. V is TRBV10-1 and J is TRBJ2-2; 8 bases fit TRBD2. The CDR3: CASSDTAGGNTGELFF. Here the CDR3 DNA reads TGCGCCAGCAGTGATACGGCGGGAGGGAACACCGGGGAGCTGTTTTTT.